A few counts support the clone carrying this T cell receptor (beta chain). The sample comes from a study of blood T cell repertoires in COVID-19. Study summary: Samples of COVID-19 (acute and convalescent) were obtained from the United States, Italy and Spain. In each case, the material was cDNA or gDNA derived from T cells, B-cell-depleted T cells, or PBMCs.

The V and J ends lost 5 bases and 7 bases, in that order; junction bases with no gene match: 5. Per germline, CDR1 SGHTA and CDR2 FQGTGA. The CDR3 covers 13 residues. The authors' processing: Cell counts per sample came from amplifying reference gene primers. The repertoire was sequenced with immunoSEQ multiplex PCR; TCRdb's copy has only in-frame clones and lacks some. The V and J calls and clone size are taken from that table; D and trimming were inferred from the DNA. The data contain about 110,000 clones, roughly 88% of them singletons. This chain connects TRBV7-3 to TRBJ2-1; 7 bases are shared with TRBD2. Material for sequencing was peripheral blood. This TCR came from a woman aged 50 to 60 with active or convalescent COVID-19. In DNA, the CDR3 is TGTGCCAGCAGCCCATCGGGGGGAAATGAGCAGTTCTTC. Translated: CASSPSGGNEQFF.